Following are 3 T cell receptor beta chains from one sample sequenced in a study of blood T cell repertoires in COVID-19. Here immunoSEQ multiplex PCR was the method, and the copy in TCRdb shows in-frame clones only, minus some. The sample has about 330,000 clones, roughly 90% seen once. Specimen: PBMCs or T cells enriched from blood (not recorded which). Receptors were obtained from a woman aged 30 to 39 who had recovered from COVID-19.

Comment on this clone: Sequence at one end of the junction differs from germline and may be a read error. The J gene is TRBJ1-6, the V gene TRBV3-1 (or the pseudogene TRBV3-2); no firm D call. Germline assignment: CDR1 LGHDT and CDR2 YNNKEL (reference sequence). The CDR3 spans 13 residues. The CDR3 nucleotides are TGTGCCAGCAGCCAAGAGCCCCGTTCAGCCCTCCACTTT. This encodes CASSQEPRSALHF.

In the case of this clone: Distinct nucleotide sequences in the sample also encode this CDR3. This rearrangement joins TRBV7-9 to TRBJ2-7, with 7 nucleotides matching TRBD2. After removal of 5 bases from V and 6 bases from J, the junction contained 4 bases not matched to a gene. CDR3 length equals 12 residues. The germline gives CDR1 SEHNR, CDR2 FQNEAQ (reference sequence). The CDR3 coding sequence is TGTGCCAGCAGCCCTGGGAGGGGCGAGCAGTACTTC. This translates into CASSPGRGEQYF. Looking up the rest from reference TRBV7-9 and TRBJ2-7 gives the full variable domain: DTGVSQNPRHKITKRGQNVTFRCDPISEHNRLYWYRQTLGQGPEFLTYFQNEAQLEKSRLLSDRFSAERPKGSFSTLEIQRTEQGDSAMYLCASSPGRGEQYFGPGTRLTVT.

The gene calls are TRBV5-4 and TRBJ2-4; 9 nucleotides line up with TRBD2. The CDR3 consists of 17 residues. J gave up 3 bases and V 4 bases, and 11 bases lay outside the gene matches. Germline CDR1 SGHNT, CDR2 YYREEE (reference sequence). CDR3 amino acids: CASSPAGGRGHKNIQYF. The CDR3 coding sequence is TGTGCCAGCAGCCCAGCCGGCGGGAGGGGGCACAAAAACATTCAGTACTTC.